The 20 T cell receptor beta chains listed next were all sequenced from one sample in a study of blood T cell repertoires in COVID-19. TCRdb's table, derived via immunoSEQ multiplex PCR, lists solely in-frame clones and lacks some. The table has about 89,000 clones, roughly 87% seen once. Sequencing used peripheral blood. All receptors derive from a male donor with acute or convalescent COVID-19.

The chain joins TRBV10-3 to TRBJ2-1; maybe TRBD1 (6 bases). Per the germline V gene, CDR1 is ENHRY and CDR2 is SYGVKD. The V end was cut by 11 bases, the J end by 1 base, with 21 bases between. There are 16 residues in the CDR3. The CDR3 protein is CAVLSGQKISYNEQFF. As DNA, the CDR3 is TGTGCCGTCTTAAGCGGACAGAAGATTTCCTACAATGAGCAGTTCTTC.

CDR3 DNA: TGTGCCAGCAGCACCGATCTAGCTAGCGATGAGCAGTTCTTC. It encodes CASSTDLASDEQFF. This rearrangement joins TRBV13 to TRBJ2-1; weak D call: TRBD2 (6 bases). The CDR3 length is 14 residues. V was pared by 5 bases and J by 8 bases, with 16 bases between. CDR1 is PRHDT and CDR2 is FYEKMQ in the germline V gene (reference sequence).

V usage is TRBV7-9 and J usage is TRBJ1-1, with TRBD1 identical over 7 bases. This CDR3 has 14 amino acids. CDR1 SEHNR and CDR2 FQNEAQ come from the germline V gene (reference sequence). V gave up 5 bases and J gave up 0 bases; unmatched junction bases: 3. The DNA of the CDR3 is TGTGCCAGCAGCGTAGGACAGGTGAACACTGAAGCTTTCTTT. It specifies CASSVGQVNTEAFF.

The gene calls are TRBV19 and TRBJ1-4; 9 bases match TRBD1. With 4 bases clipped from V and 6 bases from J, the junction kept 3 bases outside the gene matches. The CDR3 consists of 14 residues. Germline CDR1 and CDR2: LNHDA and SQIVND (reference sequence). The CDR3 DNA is TGTGCCAGTAGTACGGGACAGGGATATGAAAAACTGTTTTTT. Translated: CASSTGQGYEKLFF.

The CDR3 protein is CASGREANTEAFF. As DNA, the CDR3 is TGTGCCAGCGGTCGGGAGGCGAACACTGAAGCTTTCTTT. The V gene is TRBV9, the J gene TRBJ1-1; D is undetermined. In germline, CDR1 is SGDLS, CDR2 YYNGEE. The CDR3 is made up of 13 amino acids. With 7 bases removed from V and 1 base from J, the gap between germline ends came to 11 bases. Filled out from reference TRBV9 and TRBJ1-1, the complete variable domain reads DSGVTQTPKHLITATGQRVTLRCSPRSGDLSVYWYQQSLDQGLQFLIQYYNGEERAKGNILERFSAQQFPDLHSELNLSSLELGDSALYFCASGREANTEAFFGQGTRLTVV.

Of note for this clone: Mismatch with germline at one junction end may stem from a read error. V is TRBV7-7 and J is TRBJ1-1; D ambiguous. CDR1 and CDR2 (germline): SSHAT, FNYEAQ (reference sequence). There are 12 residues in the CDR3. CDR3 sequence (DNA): TGTGCTAGCAGCTTAGCGGGCCCTGAAGCTTTCTTT. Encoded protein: CASSLAGPEAFF.

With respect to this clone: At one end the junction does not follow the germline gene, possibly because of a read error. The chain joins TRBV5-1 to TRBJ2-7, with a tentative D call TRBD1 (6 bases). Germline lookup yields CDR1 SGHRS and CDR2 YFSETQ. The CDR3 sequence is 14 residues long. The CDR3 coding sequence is TGCGCCAGCAGGTTGGGGCAGGGGTCCTACGAGCAGTACTTC. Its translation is CASRLGQGSYEQYF.

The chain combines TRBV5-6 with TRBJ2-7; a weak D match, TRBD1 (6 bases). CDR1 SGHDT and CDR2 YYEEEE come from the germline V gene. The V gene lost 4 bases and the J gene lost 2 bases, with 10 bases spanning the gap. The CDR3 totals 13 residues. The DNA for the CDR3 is TGTGCCAGCAGCCTAAGGACAGCCTACGAGCAGTACTTC. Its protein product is CASSLRTAYEQYF.

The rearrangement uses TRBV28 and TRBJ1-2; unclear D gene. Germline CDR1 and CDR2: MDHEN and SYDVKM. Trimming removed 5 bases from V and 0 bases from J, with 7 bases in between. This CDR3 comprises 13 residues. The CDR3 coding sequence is TGTGCCAGCAGTGACGGGGCTAACTATGGCTACACCTTC. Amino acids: CASSDGANYGYTF.

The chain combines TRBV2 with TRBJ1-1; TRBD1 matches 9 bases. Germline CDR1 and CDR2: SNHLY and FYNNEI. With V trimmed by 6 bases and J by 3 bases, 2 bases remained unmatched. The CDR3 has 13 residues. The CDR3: CASRQGADTEAFF. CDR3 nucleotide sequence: TGTGCCAGCAGACAGGGGGCCGACACTGAAGCTTTCTTT.

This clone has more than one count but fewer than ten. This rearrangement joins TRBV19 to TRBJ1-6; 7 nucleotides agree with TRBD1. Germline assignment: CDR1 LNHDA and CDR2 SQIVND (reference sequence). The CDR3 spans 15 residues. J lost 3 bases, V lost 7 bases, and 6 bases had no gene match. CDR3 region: CASTGQAVYNSPLHF. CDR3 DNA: TGTGCCAGTACCGGACAGGCTGTCTATAATTCACCCCTCCACTTT.

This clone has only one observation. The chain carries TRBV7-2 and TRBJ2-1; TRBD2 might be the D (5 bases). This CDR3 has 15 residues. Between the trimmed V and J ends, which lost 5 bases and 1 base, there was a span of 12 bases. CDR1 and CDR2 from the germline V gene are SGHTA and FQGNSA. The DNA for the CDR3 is TGTGCCAGCAGCCGTACCCGAGGGTCCTACAATGAGCAGTTCTTC. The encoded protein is CASSRTRGSYNEQFF.

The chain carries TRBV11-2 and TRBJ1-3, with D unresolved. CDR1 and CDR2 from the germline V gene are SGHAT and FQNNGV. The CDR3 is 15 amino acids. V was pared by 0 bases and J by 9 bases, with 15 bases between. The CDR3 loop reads CASSLDLRRVGTIYF. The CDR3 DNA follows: TGTGCCAGCAGCTTAGATCTTAGAAGAGTTGGCACCATATATTTT. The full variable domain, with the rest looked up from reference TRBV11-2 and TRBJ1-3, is EAGVAQSPRYKIIEKRQSVAFWCNPISGHATLYWYQQILGQGPKLLIQFQNNGVVDDSQLPKDRFSAERLKGVDSTLKIQPAKLEDSAVYLCASSLDLRRVGTIYFGEGSWLTVV.

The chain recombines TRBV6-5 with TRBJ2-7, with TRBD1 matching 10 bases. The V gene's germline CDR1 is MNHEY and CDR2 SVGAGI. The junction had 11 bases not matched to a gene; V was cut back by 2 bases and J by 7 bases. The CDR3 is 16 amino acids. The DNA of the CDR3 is TGTGCCAGCAGTTACCTCGGGACAGGGGTTGCGGGAGAGCAGTACTTC. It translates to CASSYLGTGVAGEQYF.

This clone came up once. The CDR3 protein is CASSPQGTDSFNEQFF. For the CDR3, the DNA is TGCGCCAGCAGCCCCCAGGGGACGGATTCGTTTAATGAGCAGTTCTTC. This chain links TRBV5-1 with TRBJ2-1; TRBD1 might be the D (6 bases). V shed 4 bases and J shed 7 bases, with 21 bases lying between them. Germline lookup yields CDR1 SGHRS and CDR2 YFSETQ. This CDR3 region has 16 residues.

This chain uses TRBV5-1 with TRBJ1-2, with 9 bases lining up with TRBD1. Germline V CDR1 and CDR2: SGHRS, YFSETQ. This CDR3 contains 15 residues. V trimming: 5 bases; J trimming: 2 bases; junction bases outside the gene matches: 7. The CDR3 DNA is TGCGCCAGCAGTGACCCAGGACAGGGGAACTATGGCTACACCTTC. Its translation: CASSDPGQGNYGYTF. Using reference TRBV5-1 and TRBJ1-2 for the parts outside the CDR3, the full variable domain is KAGVTQTPRYLIKTRGQQVTLSCSPISGHRSVSWYQQTPGQGLQFLFEYFSETQRNKGNFPGRFSGRQFSNSRSEMNVSTLELGDSALYLCASSDPGQGNYGYTFGSGTRLTVV.

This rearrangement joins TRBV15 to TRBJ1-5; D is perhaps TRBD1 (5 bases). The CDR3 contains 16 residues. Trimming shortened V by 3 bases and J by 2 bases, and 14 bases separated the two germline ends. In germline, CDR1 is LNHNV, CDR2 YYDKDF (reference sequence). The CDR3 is CATSSPREVGNQPQHF. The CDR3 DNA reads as TGTGCCACCAGCAGCCCCAGGGAAGTGGGCAATCAGCCCCAGCATTTT.

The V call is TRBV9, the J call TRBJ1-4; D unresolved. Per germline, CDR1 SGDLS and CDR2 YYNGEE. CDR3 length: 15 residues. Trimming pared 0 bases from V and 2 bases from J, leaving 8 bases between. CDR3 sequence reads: CASSVGPQTNEKLFF. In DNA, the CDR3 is TGTGCCAGCAGCGTAGGTCCCCAGACTAATGAAAAACTGTTTTTT. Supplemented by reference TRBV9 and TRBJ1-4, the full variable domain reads DSGVTQTPKHLITATGQRVTLRCSPRSGDLSVYWYQQSLDQGLQFLIQYYNGEERAKGNILERFSAQQFPDLHSELNLSSLELGDSALYFCASSVGPQTNEKLFFGSGTQLSVL.

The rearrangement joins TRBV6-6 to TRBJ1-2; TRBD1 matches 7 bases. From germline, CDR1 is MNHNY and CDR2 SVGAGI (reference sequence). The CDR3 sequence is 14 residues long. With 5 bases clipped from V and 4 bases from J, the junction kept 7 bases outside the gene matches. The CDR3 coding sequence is TGTGCCAGCAGTGACAGGGAAAGGTTCTATGGCTACACCTTC. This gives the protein CASSDRERFYGYTF.

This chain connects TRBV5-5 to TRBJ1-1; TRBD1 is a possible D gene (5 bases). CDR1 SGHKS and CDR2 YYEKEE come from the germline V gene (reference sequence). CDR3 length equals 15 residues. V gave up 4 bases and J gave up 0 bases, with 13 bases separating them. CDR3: CASSARVLMNTEAFF. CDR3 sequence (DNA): TGTGCCAGCAGCGCCAGGGTACTGATGAACACTGAAGCTTTCTTT.